The entry that follows covers one T cell receptor (beta chain) sequence. No antigen is known for it. The source of the sample is a study of T cells after yellow fever vaccination. The wider study: SMART-Seq v4 Ultra Low Input served to prepare low-cell-number fractions. Points from the study as a whole: Clonotypes appearing in both CD4 and CD8 compartments existed, and their share was small. High-abundance clonotypes from the bulk population could contaminate FACS-sorted repertoires.

The V gene lost 3 bases and the J gene lost 6 bases, with 5 bases spanning the gap. CDR3 length equals 11 residues. Germline V gives CDR1 MNHEY, CDR2 SVGEGT. TCRdb independently ran MiXCR on the 5' RACE reads; one entry per CDR3 protein. The table shows 150,000 to 200,000 distinct CDR3 sequences, with approximately 11% occurring only once. Sequencing used CD8+ T cells sorted from PBMCs, obtained 15 days after the yellow fever booster vaccination. The rearrangement links TRBV6-2 or TRBV6-3 to TRBJ1-1, with D uncertain. The source is a man between 18 and 35 years old who received the YFV17D yellow fever vaccine. CDR3 DNA sequence: TGTGCCAGCAGTTATCCCTCTGAAGCTTTCTTT. Translated, it gives CASSYPSEAFF.